Below, one T cell receptor (gamma chain) is given with its context. The DNA is left out, because the CDR3 cannot be placed on it with certainty; the CDR3 is given as TCRdb lists it. This entry comes from a study of gamma-delta chains in newborns, infants, children. The CDR3 is 25 amino acids long, termini counted. In germline, CDR1 is GITISATS, CDR2 ISYDGTV (reference sequence). TCRdb re-called the reads using CATT. The profile covers 320 or so gamma-chain clones, with around 83% appearing a single time and more than 14% taken by the ten largest. The origin of this receptor is a child who was a newborn, infant or young child, either healthy, febrile or measles-vaccinated (not recorded which). This table probably holds off-target reads from a library built for another chain. Sequencing was performed on blood, taken at baseline. With the J gene uncalled, the V gene is TRGV9. The CDR3 sequence is CACDTTGGYSWDTRQMFFGTGIKLF.